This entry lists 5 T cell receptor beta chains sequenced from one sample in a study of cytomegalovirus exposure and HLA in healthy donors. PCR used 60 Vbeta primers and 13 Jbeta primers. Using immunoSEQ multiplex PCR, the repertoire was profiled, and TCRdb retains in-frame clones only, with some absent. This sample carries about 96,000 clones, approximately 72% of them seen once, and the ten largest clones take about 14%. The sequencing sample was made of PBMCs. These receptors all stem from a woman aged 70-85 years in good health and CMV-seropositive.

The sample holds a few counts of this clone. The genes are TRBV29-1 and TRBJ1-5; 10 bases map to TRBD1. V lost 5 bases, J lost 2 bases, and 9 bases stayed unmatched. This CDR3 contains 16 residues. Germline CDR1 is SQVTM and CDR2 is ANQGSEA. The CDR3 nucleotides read TGCAGCGTTACGACAGGGGGCGGTGGGGGCAATCAGCCCCAGCATTTT. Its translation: CSVTTGGGGGNQPQHF.

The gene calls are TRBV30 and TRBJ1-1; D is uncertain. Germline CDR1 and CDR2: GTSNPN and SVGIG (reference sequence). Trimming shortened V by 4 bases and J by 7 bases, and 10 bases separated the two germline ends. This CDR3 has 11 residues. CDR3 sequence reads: CAWNFEYEAFF. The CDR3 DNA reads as TGTGCCTGGAACTTTGAATATGAAGCTTTCTTT.

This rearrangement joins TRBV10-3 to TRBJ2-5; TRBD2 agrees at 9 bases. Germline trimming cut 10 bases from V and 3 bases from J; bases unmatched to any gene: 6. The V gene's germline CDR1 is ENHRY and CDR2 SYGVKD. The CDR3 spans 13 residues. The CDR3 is CATSGLAEETQYF. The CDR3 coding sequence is TGTGCCACCTCGGGACTAGCAGAAGAGACCCAGTACTTC.

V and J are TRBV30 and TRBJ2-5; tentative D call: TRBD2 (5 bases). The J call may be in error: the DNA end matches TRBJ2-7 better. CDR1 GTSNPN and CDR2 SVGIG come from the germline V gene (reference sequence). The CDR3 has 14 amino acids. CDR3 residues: CAWSAQTSSHEQYF. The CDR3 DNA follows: TGTGCCTGGAGTGCCCAGACCTCTAGCCACGAGCAGTACTTC.

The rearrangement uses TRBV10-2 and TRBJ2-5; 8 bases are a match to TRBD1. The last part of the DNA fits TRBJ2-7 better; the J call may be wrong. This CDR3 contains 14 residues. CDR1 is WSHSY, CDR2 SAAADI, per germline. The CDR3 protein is CASSEVQGAHEQYF. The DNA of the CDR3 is TGCGCCAGCAGTGAGGTCCAGGGGGCTCACGAGCAGTACTTC.